The rows below give T cell receptor beta chains drawn from one sample of a study of blood T cell repertoires in COVID-19. TCRdb's copy holds only in-frame clones and misses some; the assay was immunoSEQ multiplex PCR. Altogether over 95,000 clones are present, about 89% being singletons, with the ten largest covering 19%. Sequencing was done on a sample of peripheral blood. These receptors all come from a human donor with acute or convalescent COVID-19. The donor label of this sample is uncertain. Each CDR3 is given with its conserved first and last residue. Each record gives: V gene, clone size, CDR3 length, D gene, J gene, CDR3 protein, CDR3 DNA. A D gene is named only where the DNA matches it firmly. Size is stated for part of the rows, as once, few or many counts, or as a class when the clone is expanded.

TRBV4-1	-	15	TRBD1	TRBJ1-3	CASSLGQGTGNTIYF	TGCGCCAGCAGCCTAGGACAGGGCACTGGAAACACCATATATTTT
TRBV7-9	-	17	-	TRBJ2-1	CASSLSGVLSYDNEQFF	TGTGCCAGCAGCTTAAGCGGAGTTCTCTCCTATGACAATGAGCAGTTCTTC
TRBV7-9	-	16	-	TRBJ2-7	CASSPEGTGFSYEQYF	TGTGCCAGCAGCCCCGAAGGTACAGGCTTCTCCTACGAGCAGTACTTC
TRBV10-3	-	13	TRBD2	TRBJ2-1	CAMGLAGGNEQFF	TGTGCCATGGGACTAGCGGGAGGCAATGAGCAGTTCTTC
TRBV2	-	14	TRBD1	TRBJ1-1	CASSRQGPVTEAFF	TGTGCCAGCAGCAGACAGGGGCCGGTTACTGAAGCTTTCTTT
TRBV28	-	13	-	TRBJ1-1	CACSQGPGTEAFF	TGTGCCTGCTCCCAGGGCCCCGGCACTGAAGCTTTCTTT
TRBV19	-	14	TRBD1	TRBJ1-6	CASKGASYNSPLHF	TGTGCCAGCAAGGGGGCCTCCTATAATTCACCCCTCCACTTT
TRBV19	-	15	-	TRBJ1-2	CASTIWGGYNYGYTF	TGTGCCAGTACCATATGGGGCGGCTATAACTATGGCTACACCTTC
TRBV15	-	15	-	TRBJ1-2	CATSRDRGRNYGYTF	TGTGCCACCAGCAGAGATAGGGGCCGAAACTATGGCTACACCTTC
TRBV7-2	-	15	TRBD1	TRBJ1-5	CASSLTTGQGQPQHF	TGTGCCAGCAGCTTAACGACAGGGCAGGGTCAGCCCCAGCATTTT
TRBV4-1	once	17	-	TRBJ1-2	CASSQDEIRRYSYGYTF	TGCGCCAGCAGCCAAGATGAGATCCGCAGGTACTCCTATGGCTACACCTTC
TRBV6-2/TRBV6-3	-	16	TRBD2	TRBJ2-7	CASSPWGAGDSYEQYF	TGTGCCAGCAGCCCCTGGGGAGCGGGAGACTCCTACGAGCAGTACTTC
TRBV3-1/TRBV3-2	-	14	TRBD1	TRBJ1-1	CASSQDRGSPEAFF	TGTGCCAGCAGCCAGGACAGGGGAAGCCCTGAAGCTTTCTTT
TRBV29-1	-	12	TRBD1	TRBJ1-5	CSVGDREQPQHF	TGCAGCGTTGGGGACAGGGAACAGCCCCAGCATTTT
TRBV19	-	15	-	TRBJ2-5	CASSPRGGAKETQYF	TGTGCCAGTAGTCCTCGTGGGGGGGCGAAAGAGACCCAGTACTTC
TRBV7-8	-	15	TRBD1	TRBJ2-3	CASSLNRGPTDTQYF	TGTGCCAGCAGCTTGAACAGGGGGCCCACAGATACGCAGTATTTT
TRBV24-1	-	13	-	TRBJ2-3	CATGGESTDTQYF	TGTGCCACCGGAGGGGAGAGCACAGATACGCAGTATTTT
TRBV6-2/TRBV6-3	once	14	-	TRBJ1-5	CASSYTHAHQPQHF	TGTGCCAGCAGTTACACGCATGCACACCAGCCCCAGCATTTT
TRBV19	-	15	TRBD2	TRBJ2-1	CASSISSGSGIGQFF	TGTGCCAGTAGTATTTCTAGCGGGAGTGGTATTGGGCAGTTCTTC
TRBV4-1	-	19	TRBD2	TRBJ2-7	CASSQDSTSGRRSSYEQYF	TGCGCCAGCAGCCAAGATTCGACTAGCGGGAGGCGCAGCTCCTACGAGCAGTACTTC
TRBV5-1	-	13	-	TRBJ1-2	CASSLELDYGYTF	TGCGCCAGCAGCTTGGAACTTGACTATGGCTACACCTTC
TRBV28	once	14	TRBD1	TRBJ2-1	CASSSTTGAVEQFF	TGTGCCAGCAGTTCCACGACAGGGGCGGTCGAGCAGTTCTTC
TRBV6-5	-	14	-	TRBJ2-7	CASSLAGRSYEQYF	TGTGCCAGCAGTCTCGCAGGGCGCTCCTACGAGCAGTACTTC
TRBV6-1	-	12	TRBD1	TRBJ1-4	CASSENSGTGFF	TGTGCCAGCAGTGAGAATTCTGGGACAGGGTTTTTT
TRBV7-9	-	16	TRBD1	TRBJ1-4	CASSLGTGSRNEKLFF	TGTGCCAGCAGCTTAGGGACAGGGAGTCGTAATGAAAAACTGTTTTTT
TRBV3-1/TRBV3-2	-	12	-	TRBJ1-1	CASSSRGNEAFF	TGTGCCAGCAGCTCCAGGGGAAATGAAGCTTTCTTT
TRBV4-1	-	15	TRBD2	TRBJ2-1	CASSQVSGAYNEQFF	TGCGCCAGCAGCCAAGTTAGCGGGGCCTACAATGAGCAGTTCTTC
TRBV19	-	15	TRBD1	TRBJ1-5	CASSIERQGNQPQHF	TGTGCCAGTAGTATAGAGAGACAGGGAAATCAGCCCCAGCATTTT
TRBV6-2/TRBV6-3	-	16	TRBD2	TRBJ2-5	CASSYSGLAGRETQYF	TGTGCCAGCAGTTACTCGGGACTAGCGGGCAGAGAGACCCAGTACTTC
TRBV7-2	-	16	TRBD2	TRBJ2-3	CASSLAQTSGSDTQYF	TGTGCCAGCAGCTTAGCGCAGACTAGCGGGAGTGATACGCAGTATTTT
TRBV4-3	-	17	-	TRBJ2-6	CASSQESYGSGANVLTF	TGCGCCAGCAGCCAAGAAAGTTACGGCTCTGGGGCCAACGTCCTGACTTTC
TRBV7-8	-	18	-	TRBJ1-1	CASSFFRGAISGNTEAFF	TGTGCCAGCAGCTTTTTCCGCGGGGCGATCTCGGGGAACACTGAAGCTTTCTTT